The rows below give T cell receptor beta chains drawn from one sample of a study of blood T cell repertoires in COVID-19. Data came from immunoSEQ multiplex PCR; TCRdb stores just in-frame clones and leaves some out. The sample has about 81,000 clones, approximately 89% seen once. Sequencing input: peripheral blood. The source is a man between 65 and 85 years old with active or convalescent COVID-19. CDR3s include the opening cysteine and the closing phenylalanine or tryptophan. The D gene is left open where the match is weak. Only part of the rows carry a size: once, few, many, or a class if the clone is expanded.

CDR3 protein | CDR3 DNA | J gene | clone size | V gene | D gene
CASSPPRQGDSNQPQHF | TGTGCCAGCAGTCCTCCACGACAGGGCGATAGCAATCAGCCCCAGCATTTT | TRBJ1-5 | NA | TRBV6-6 | TRBD1
CASSVGSEQFF | TGTGCCAGCAGCGTAGGGAGTGAGCAGTTCTTC | TRBJ2-1 | NA | TRBV9 | NA
CASSPNTGVRGNSPLHF | TGTGCCAGCTCACCAAATACAGGGGTAAGGGGCAATTCACCCCTCCACTTT | TRBJ1-6 | NA | TRBV18 | TRBD1
CASSATGVSTEAFF | TGCGCCAGCAGCGCGACAGGGGTCAGCACTGAAGCTTTCTTT | TRBJ1-1 | NA | TRBV5-1 | TRBD1
CASSFITGTTGELFF | TGTGCCAGCAGCTTTATAACAGGGACCACCGGGGAGCTGTTTTTT | TRBJ2-2 | NA | TRBV5-6 | NA
CASSQEQGSQNYGYTF | TGTGCCAGCAGCCAAGAACAGGGGTCGCAAAACTATGGCTACACCTTC | TRBJ1-2 | NA | TRBV4-2 | TRBD1
CASRWIAGDYTGELFF | TGCGCCAGCAGATGGATAGCGGGGGATTACACCGGGGAGCTGTTTTTT | TRBJ2-2 | few | TRBV5-1 | TRBD2
CASSSTLGSYEQYF | TGTGCCAGCAGCTCAACCCTAGGTTCCTACGAGCAGTACTTC | TRBJ2-7 | NA | TRBV7-2 | NA
CASSPPTDTQYF | TGTGCCAGCAGCCCTCCCACAGATACGCAGTATTTT | TRBJ2-3 | NA | TRBV11-3 | NA
CASSPDGGEWRYEQYF | TGTGCCAGCTCACCGGATGGGGGCGAGTGGAGGTACGAGCAGTACTTC | TRBJ2-7 | few | TRBV18 | NA
CASRPTGGGEKLFF | TGTGCCAGCAGACCGACAGGGGGCGGAGAAAAACTGTTTTTT | TRBJ1-4 | NA | TRBV2 | TRBD1
CASSLRPGTGSVGYTF | TGTGCCAGCAGCTTGCGTCCCGGGACAGGGTCGGTTGGCTACACCTTC | TRBJ1-2 | NA | TRBV3-1/TRBV3-2 | TRBD1
CASSYFRDRGETQYF | TGTGCCAGCAGTTACTTCCGGGACAGGGGTGAGACCCAGTACTTC | TRBJ2-5 | NA | TRBV6-2/TRBV6-3 | TRBD1
CASSSHHIWEMNTEAFF | TGTGCCAGCAGTTCTCATCATATTTGGGAGATGAACACTGAAGCTTTCTTT | TRBJ1-1 | NA | TRBV6-2/TRBV6-3 | NA
CATSDLPSGGIDEQFF | TGTGCCACCAGTGATTTGCCTAGCGGGGGGATCGATGAGCAGTTCTTC | TRBJ2-1 | NA | TRBV24-1 | TRBD2
CASSLPEAGSTEAFF | TGCGCCAGCAGCTTACCTGAGGCGGGAAGCACTGAAGCTTTCTTT | TRBJ1-1 | NA | TRBV5-1 | NA
CASGREFSGNTIYF | TGTGCCTCTGGACGGGAGTTCTCTGGAAACACCATATATTTT | TRBJ1-3 | once | TRBV6-6 | NA
CASADPGTQYF | TGTGCCAGCGCCGACCCGGGGACCCAGTACTTC | TRBJ2-5 | once | TRBV6-5 | NA
CASSLGQGRETQYF | TGCGCCAGCAGCCTGGGACAGGGCAGGGAGACCCAGTACTTC | TRBJ2-5 | NA | TRBV5-1 | TRBD1
CASSVSWSNEKLFF | TGCGCCAGCAGTGTGTCTTGGAGCAATGAAAAACTGTTTTTT | TRBJ1-4 | NA | TRBV10-2 | NA
CASSRLAGIVSYEQYF | TGTGCCAGCAGCAGGCTAGCGGGGATCGTTTCCTACGAGCAGTACTTC | TRBJ2-7 | NA | TRBV7-8 | TRBD2
CASSFSRVWGGLQVF | TGTGCCAGCAGCTTCTCTCGGGTGTGGGGGGGCCTTCAGGTCTTC | TRBJ2-1 | NA | TRBV11-2 | NA
CASRWTGKGYEQYF | TGCGCCAGCCGATGGACAGGGAAGGGCTACGAGCAGTACTTC | TRBJ2-7 | NA | TRBV5-1 | TRBD1
CASSGYLSDRANYGYTF | TGTGCCAGCAGTGGCTACCTCTCGGACAGAGCTAACTATGGCTACACCTTC | TRBJ1-2 | once | TRBV6-1 | NA
CASSSQGALGADTQYF | TGTGCCAGCAGCTCCCAGGGGGCGCTTGGGGCAGATACGCAGTATTTT | TRBJ2-3 | NA | TRBV11-3 | TRBD1
CASSPTASGQETQYF | TGTGCCAGCTCACCAACGGCTAGCGGTCAAGAGACCCAGTACTTC | TRBJ2-5 | NA | TRBV18 | TRBD2
CASSPLQAVNEQFF | TGTGCCAGCTCACCACTGCAGGCAGTAAATGAGCAGTTCTTC | TRBJ2-1 | NA | TRBV18 | NA
CASSYLYNSPLHF | TGTGCCAGCAGTTACCTCTATAATTCACCCCTCCACTTT | TRBJ1-6 | few | TRBV6-5 | NA
CASSKVRGTGTHSPLHF | TGTGCCAGCAGCAAAGTAAGGGGAACGGGTACCCATTCACCCCTCCACTTT | TRBJ1-6 | NA | TRBV21-1 | NA
CASGPGGESNEKLFF | TGTGCCAGCGGACCAGGGGGCGAGTCTAATGAAAAACTGTTTTTT | TRBJ1-4 | NA | TRBV25-1 | TRBD1
CASSFSRPSGFTDTQYF | TGTGCCAGCAGTTTTTCTCGCCCTAGCGGTTTCACAGATACGCAGTATTTT | TRBJ2-3 | NA | TRBV27 | TRBD2
CASSVDRAGGSNTGELFF | TGTGCCAGCAGCGTAGATCGAGCGGGGGGGTCGAACACCGGGGAGCTGTTTTTT | TRBJ2-2 | NA | TRBV9 | TRBD2
CASSLDLTGNYGYTF | TGCGCCAGCAGCCTGGATTTAACAGGGAACTATGGCTACACCTTC | TRBJ1-2 | NA | TRBV4-3 | NA
CSASGNTEAFF | TGCAGTGCCAGCGGGAACACTGAAGCTTTCTTT | TRBJ1-1 | few | TRBV20-1 | NA
CASSRGVGTEAFF | TGTGCCAGCAGTCGCGGTGTGGGCACTGAAGCTTTCTTT | TRBJ1-1 | NA | TRBV6-2/TRBV6-3 | NA
CASRHEAEGNYEQYF | TGTGCCAGCAGACATGAGGCGGAGGGAAACTACGAGCAGTACTTC | TRBJ2-7 | NA | TRBV4-2 | NA
CASSFFRGSAYEQYF | TGTGCCAGCAGTTTTTTCAGGGGTAGCGCCTACGAGCAGTACTTC | TRBJ2-7 | once | TRBV27 | NA
CASSSRQGDLYGYTF | TGTGCCAGCAGTAGCCGACAGGGAGACCTCTATGGCTACACCTTC | TRBJ1-2 | NA | TRBV6-2/TRBV6-3 | TRBD1
CASSWTGSTDTQYF | TGTGCCAGCAGCTGGACAGGAAGCACAGATACGCAGTATTTT | TRBJ2-3 | NA | TRBV6-5 | TRBD1
CASSYSGGSSYEQYF | TGTGCCAGCAGCTACTCGGGGGGGTCCTCCTACGAGCAGTACTTC | TRBJ2-7 | NA | TRBV5-5 | TRBD2
CASSYGDRGRSPLHF | TGTGCCAGCAGTTACGGCGACAGGGGAAGATCACCCCTCCACTTT | TRBJ1-6 | few | TRBV6-6 | TRBD1
CASSLRGTEAFF | TGTGCCAGCAGTTTAAGGGGGACTGAAGCTTTCTTT | TRBJ1-1 | NA | TRBV12-3/TRBV12-4 | NA
CASSLIRGEQFF | TGTGCCAGCAGCTTAATTCGGGGTGAGCAGTTCTTC | TRBJ2-1 | NA | TRBV7-3 | NA
CASSWRGLWENIQYF | TGTGCCAGCAGTTGGAGGGGTTTGTGGGAAAACATTCAGTACTTC | TRBJ2-4 | NA | TRBV28 | NA
CASSLGSTGGTYEQYF | TGTGCCAGCAGCTTAGGTTCGACGGGAGGAACCTACGAGCAGTACTTC | TRBJ2-7 | NA | TRBV5-4 | TRBD2
CASSTGTGFGGELFF | TGTGCCAGCAGCACCGGGACAGGGTTTGGCGGGGAGCTGTTTTTT | TRBJ2-2 | NA | TRBV7-2 | TRBD1